The clone carrying this TCR beta chain showed up just a few times. Its antigen remains unidentified. This sample is part of a study of cytomegalovirus exposure and HLA in healthy donors. Study results and caveats: The likely origin of a cluster of highly shared sequence variants was a sequencing artifact.

The study ran its PCR with 60 Vbeta and 13 Jbeta primers. Authors' methods: Unique TCR beta chains numbered 60 million to 100 million in a later analysis, with around 11 million shared. The table came from immunoSEQ multiplex PCR; TCRdb's copy has only in-frame clones and leaves some out. V and J calls and clone size follow that table, whereas D and trimming were derived from the DNA. This table holds about 110,000 clones, about 80% found once. The CDR3 runs 14 residues. The V gene lost 0 bases and the J gene lost 7 bases, with 13 bases spanning the gap. The V gene's germline CDR1 is SNHLY and CDR2 FYNNEI.

The sequencing input was PBMCs. V and J are TRBV2 and TRBJ2-7; no clear D. The receptor's source is a woman aged 60-70 years in good health and CMV-seropositive. The CDR3 is CASSEAQQVQEQYF. In DNA form, the CDR3 reads TGTGCCAGCAGTGAAGCCCAACAAGTGCAAGAGCAGTACTTC.